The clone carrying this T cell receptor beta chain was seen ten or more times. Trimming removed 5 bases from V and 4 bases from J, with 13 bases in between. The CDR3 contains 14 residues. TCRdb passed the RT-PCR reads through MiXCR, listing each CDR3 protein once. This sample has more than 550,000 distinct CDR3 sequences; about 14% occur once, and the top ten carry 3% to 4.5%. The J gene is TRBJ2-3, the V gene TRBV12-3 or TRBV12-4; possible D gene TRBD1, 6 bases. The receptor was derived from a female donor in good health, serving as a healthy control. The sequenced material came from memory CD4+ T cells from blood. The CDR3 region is CASSPQGRADTQYF. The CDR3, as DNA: TGTGCCAGCAGTCCTCAGGGGAGAGCAGATACGCAGTATTTT.